The count of the clone carrying this T cell receptor (beta chain) is one. Antigen: not known. Described time point: baseline, week 1 (first vaccination visit). As to treatment: pre-vaccination baseline after standard-of-care therapy. This sample was taken from a study of a mutant IDH1 vaccine in newly diagnosed glioma. Study summary: Most patients had radiochemotherapy with temozolomide before enrollment; others had one alone.

Overall study results and limits: Over 85% of patients showed vaccine-induced immune responses across multiple MHC alleles.

Here immunoSEQ multiplex PCR was the method, and the copy in TCRdb shows in-frame clones only, minus some. The table shows over 75,000 clones, with 80% occurring only once. The TCR sequence derives from a man between 35 and 55 years old with glioma. Material: PBMCs, obtained from a glioma patient treated with radiotherapy, temozolomide or both.

CDR3 in DNA: TGCGCCAGCAGCTTGGGTCTCGTCGAGGAAAGGAGGAGATACAATGAGCAGTTCTTC. This translates into CASSLGLVEERRRYNEQFF. The rearrangement uses TRBV5-1 and TRBJ2-1, with TRBD2 as a possible D gene (5 bases). The V end lost 0 bases, the J end lost 4 bases, and 23 bases lay between the germline ends. CDR1 and CDR2 (germline): SGHRS, YFSETQ. CDR3 length equals 19 residues.